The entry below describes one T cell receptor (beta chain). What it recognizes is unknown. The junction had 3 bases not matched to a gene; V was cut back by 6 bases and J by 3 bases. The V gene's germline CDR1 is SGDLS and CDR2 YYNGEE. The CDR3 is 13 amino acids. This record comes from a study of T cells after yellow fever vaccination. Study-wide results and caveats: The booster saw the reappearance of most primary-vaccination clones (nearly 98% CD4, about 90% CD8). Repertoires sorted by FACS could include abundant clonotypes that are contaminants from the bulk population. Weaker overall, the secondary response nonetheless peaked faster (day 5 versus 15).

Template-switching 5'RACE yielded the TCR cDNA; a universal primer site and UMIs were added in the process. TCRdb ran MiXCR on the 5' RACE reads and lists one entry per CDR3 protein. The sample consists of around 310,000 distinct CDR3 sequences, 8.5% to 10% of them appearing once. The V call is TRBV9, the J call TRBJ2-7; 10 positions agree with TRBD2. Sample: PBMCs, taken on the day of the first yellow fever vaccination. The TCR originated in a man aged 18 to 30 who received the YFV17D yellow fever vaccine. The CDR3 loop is CASNERGGYEQYF. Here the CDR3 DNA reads TGTGCCAGCAACGAGCGGGGGGGCTACGAGCAGTACTTC.